The T cell receptor beta chain described here comes from a study of T cell responses to AZD1222 COVID-19 vaccine (dated by TCRdb to the early 2020s). At the level of the whole study: Because spike-specific TCR depth and breadth did not differ between the two schedules, AZD1222 recipients who got a second dose at roughly 4 weeks were pooled with those who got a second dose at roughly 12 weeks. A total of about 250 trial participants underwent TCR sequencing, of whom 200 to 220 had received two doses of AZD1222 and around 25 had received two doses of the MenACWY control vaccine. Trial participants were enrolled by age into subgroups of 18-55, 56-69 and 70-plus years, and 148, 28 and 57 TCR-sequenced participants, respectively, were included in these subgroups.

The sample's time point, from its label and the paper: baseline before first vaccination. Vaccinee samples were obtained from the UK trials COV001 and COV002, which included a single-blind randomized controlled phase 2/3 trial of AZD1222 (ChAdOx1 nCoV-19) in healthy adults. For TCRbeta chain sequencing, PBMC samples from trial participants were taken at day 0 and at day 28 after the second dose. Sequences LGHDT (CDR1) and YNNKEL (CDR2) are obtained from the germline V gene (reference sequence). Measured from the cysteine to the phenylalanine, the CDR3 is 16 residues long. The read is trimmed to its CDR3 DNA, 48 bases read in frame from base 1. V was cut back by 4 bases and J by 4 bases, leaving a gap of 19 bases between them. The CDR3 regions of human TCRbeta chains were subjected to immunosequencing. The study's own analysis went as follows. TCRs in the repertoires were compared against a reference library of SARS-CoV-2-specific TCRs that had been generated with the MIRA antigen-specificity platform. Breadth was defined as the fraction of unique TCRs that were SARS-CoV-2-associated, and depth was defined as the fraction of total T cells that were SARS-CoV-2-associated. Using the MIRA data, each spike-specific TCR was mapped to the spike region that the TCR reacts to and placed in a CD4 or CD8 class. Log10-transformed breadth and depth values were compared by one-way ANOVA with Sidak's multiple comparisons tests. Sourced from immuneACCESS, this table was stored by TCRdb with only in-frame sequences that have V and J called. A share of the clones is absent; for the studies checked, an unresolved V gene accounts for under half, and the remainder has no known explanation. That table gives V, J and clone size, and the DNA gave D and trimming. Present in this sample are about 68,000 clones, about nine tenths of which were seen just once. The ten largest make up about 2.4% of the sample.

For this clone: The antigen it recognizes is unknown. The sample holds no much larger clone one base away, and base qualities are not on file.

What the study reported, not specific to this receptor: Reportedly, close to half of the unique spike-specific TCRs recognized epitopes lying outside the regions that are mutated in the B.1.351 and B.1.1.7 variants. Only a handful of AZD1222 recipients were SARS-CoV-2 seropositive at baseline, limiting conclusions about previously exposed vaccinees. The whole spike protein was spanned by vaccine-associated CD4 TCRs, and dominant responses were seen in regions 160-218 and 743-854. Participants were mostly white British and included more females than males, and it was suggested by the authors that clonal diversity may have been underestimated. A significant rise in spike-specific TCR breadth and depth was observed after two AZD1222 doses relative to day 0 and relative to MenACWY recipients. In the small 56-69-year group, the increase in depth fell short of significance, most likely because of low power. Because no day 14 peak-response samples were available, the repertoires could be characterized only after the peak T cell response.

Recombination linked TRBV3-1 (or the pseudogene TRBV3-2) to TRBJ2-5; the D gene lacks a confident call. This clonotype was sampled from an adult in good health. Here the sequenced sample was peripheral blood, taken on day 0 of AZD1222 vaccination. The nucleotides read TGTGCCAGCAGCCCTTTAGCTATGACTGTACGAGAGACCCAGTACTTC. This translates into CASSPLAMTVRETQYF.